Presented here are 14 T cell receptor beta chains from one specimen sequenced in a study of Graves' ophthalmopathy and Graves' hyperthyroidism. Amplifying from RNA transcripts, the study obtained TCR beta CDR3 regions. HTBI primers primed a first-round RT-PCR, and a second-round multiplex PCR followed. TCRdb reprocessed the multiplex PCR reads via MiXCR and lists one record per CDR3 protein. Among some 1.1 million distinct CDR3 sequences, about 38% were seen once, and the ten largest hold 11%. The sequencing input was peripheral blood or thyroid tissue (not recorded which). The receptors were gathered from an adult man with Graves' hyperthyroidism.

The chain combines TRBV29-1 with TRBJ1-5; TRBD1 matches at 9 bases. Germline CDR1 and CDR2: SQVTM and ANQGSEA. Trimming removed 6 bases from V and 4 bases from J; junction bases left unmatched: 7. The CDR3 sequence is 14 residues long. The CDR3 DNA sequence: TGCAGCGTAAAACAGGGGGCCAGGAATCAGCCCCAGCATTTT. This translates into CSVKQGARNQPQHF.

The rearrangement joins TRBV20-1 to TRBJ1-2; D not certain. This CDR3 region has 12 residues. CDR1 and CDR2 from the germline V gene are DFQATT and SNEGSKA (reference sequence). V was pared by 3 bases and J by 7 bases, with 12 bases between. The CDR3 loop reads CSARTPSGGYTF. In DNA, the CDR3 is TGCAGTGCTAGGACACCTTCGGGTGGCTACACCTTC.

This clonotype occurred a few times. This chain joins TRBV7-9 and TRBJ1-1; D is perhaps TRBD1 (5 bases). The CDR3 is made up of 15 amino acids. Per the germline V gene, CDR1 is SEHNR and CDR2 is FQNEAQ (reference sequence). V lost 5 bases and J lost 2, with 15 bases in between. CDR3 bases: TGTGCCAGCAGCGGAGGGACCCGACCCAACACTGAAGCTTTCTTT. Protein product: CASSGGTRPNTEAFF. The complete variable domain, with remaining parts taken from reference TRBV7-9 and TRBJ1-1, reads DTGVSQNPRHKITKRGQNVTFRCDPISEHNRLYWYRQTLGQGPEFLTYFQNEAQLEKSRLLSDRFSAERPKGSFSTLEIQRTEQGDSAMYLCASSGGTRPNTEAFFGQGTRLTVV.

Many counts were recorded for this clonotype. V and J are TRBV7-9 and TRBJ2-5; 9 bases match TRBD1. The CDR3 runs 14 residues. CDR1 and CDR2 (germline): SEHNR, FQNEAQ (reference sequence). V was pared by 5 bases and J by 6 bases, with 7 bases of the junction left unmatched. CDR3 in amino acids: CASSPRQGEKTQYF. CDR3 nucleotides: TGTGCCAGCAGCCCCCGACAGGGGGAGAAGACCCAGTACTTC.

As for this clonotype: A read error is possible here, since a much larger clone lies one base away. The chain links TRBV12-3 or TRBV12-4 to TRBJ1-5, with a tentative D call TRBD1 (6 bases). This CDR3 contains 14 residues. Here the CDR3 reads CASSRVGGNRPQHF. In nucleotides, the CDR3 is TGTGCCAGCAGTAGAGTTGGGGGCAATCGGCCCCAGCATTTT.

This clonotype was found a few times. This chain uses TRBV20-1 with TRBJ2-7; D not certain. CDR1 is DFQATT, CDR2 SNEGSKA, per germline (reference sequence). Trimming removed 0 bases at V and 0 bases at J, with 15 bases between. This CDR3 is 16 amino acids long. Here the CDR3 DNA reads TGCAGTGCTAGAGATCGATGGCGGATAAGCTCCTACGAGCAGTACTTC. As protein: CSARDRWRISSYEQYF.

The gene calls are TRBV12-3 or TRBV12-4 and TRBJ1-4; TRBD1 matches at 9 bases. The CDR3 has 16 residues. J gave up 7 bases and V 6 bases, and 12 bases lay outside the gene matches. In DNA form, the CDR3 reads TGTGCCAGCAGCCACGTAACCGGGACAGGGAGTGAAAAACTGTTTTTT. It translates to CASSHVTGTGSEKLFF.

This chain uses TRBV20-1 with TRBJ1-5; maybe TRBD1 (5 bases). Germline values: CDR1 DFQATT, CDR2 SNEGSKA (reference sequence). The CDR3 has 13 residues. The germline V and J ends were trimmed by 5 bases and 7 bases, with 15 bases remaining between them. The CDR3 coding sequence is TGCAGTGCTGGGAAGCAGGGTTCGCAGCCCCAGCATTTT. This translates into CSAGKQGSQPQHF.

This clonotype was observed at least ten times. The genes are TRBV20-1 and TRBJ1-1, with D perhaps matching TRBD1 (5 bases). From germline, CDR1 is DFQATT and CDR2 SNEGSKA (reference sequence). The V and J ends lost 7 bases and 3 bases respectively, with 12 bases between them. The CDR3 has 12 amino acids. The CDR3 DNA sequence: TGCAGTGGTCGGGGGGGGTACACTGAAGCTTTCTTT. It yields the protein CSGRGGYTEAFF.

This clonotype was seen a handful of times. The V call is TRBV11-2, the J call TRBJ2-7; D call uncertain. V gave up 5 bases and J gave up 4 bases, with 30 bases separating them. This CDR3 is built from 19 residues. Germline V gene lookup returns CDR1 SGHAT and CDR2 FQNNGV. CDR3 amino acids: CASSLGWPVPEIAGYEQYF. CDR3 nucleotide sequence: TGTGCCAGCAGCCTTGGGTGGCCAGTCCCCGAAATTGCCGGATACGAGCAGTACTTC. Full variable domain (outside the CDR3, taken from reference TRBV11-2 and TRBJ2-7): EAGVAQSPRYKIIEKRQSVAFWCNPISGHATLYWYQQILGQGPKLLIQFQNNGVVDDSQLPKDRFSAERLKGVDSTLKIQPAKLEDSAVYLCASSLGWPVPEIAGYEQYFGPGTRLTVT.

This clonotype was recorded many times. The V call is TRBV7-9, the J call TRBJ1-4; D is unclear. Germline V CDR1 and CDR2: SEHNR, FQNEAQ (reference sequence). The V end was cut by 5 bases, the J end by 7 bases, with 8 bases between. The CDR3 is made up of 12 amino acids. The CDR3 DNA reads as TGTGCCAGCAGCGCGGCGGGTGAAAAACTGTTTTTT. Translating gives CASSAAGEKLFF.

In its sample, this clonotype was seen once. V usage is TRBV29-1 and J usage is TRBJ1-2, with 7 positions matching TRBD1. CDR1 and CDR2 from the germline V gene are SQVTM and ANQGSEA. The ends lost 8 bases at V and 4 bases at J; junction bases unmatched: 10. The CDR3 is 13 amino acids. Here the CDR3 DNA reads TGCAGCAGCCCTAGGACAGGAGGCTATGGCTACACCTTC. This encodes CSSPRTGGYGYTF.

The J gene is TRBJ2-7, the V gene TRBV7-9, with D uncertain. V lost 11 bases, J lost 3 bases, and 14 bases lay in between. The germline V gene encodes CDR1 SEHNR and CDR2 FQNEAQ (reference sequence). This CDR3 has 12 residues. This CDR3 is CAWSPTYYEQYF. DNA of the CDR3: TGTGCCTGGAGTCCTACGTACTACGAGCAGTACTTC.

This clonotype appeared a few times. The rearrangement uses TRBV28 and TRBJ1-2; 9 bases fit TRBD1. V shed 5 bases, J shed 4 bases, and the junction held 8 bases outside the gene matches. This CDR3 region has 15 residues. Germline CDR1 MDHEN, CDR2 SYDVKM. The CDR3 region has the DNA TGTGCCAGCAGTGAACCCACAGGGGGCGGCTATGGCTACACCTTC. Amino acids: CASSEPTGGGYGYTF.